The sequence of this T cell receptor beta chain was determined in a study of blood T cell repertoires in COVID-19. Whole-study context: COVID-19 samples collected from the United States, Italy and Spain covered acute and convalescent phases. T cells, B-cell-depleted T cells, or PBMCs provided the cDNA or gDNA that served as material.

Source study methods: Estimation of nucleated cell counts was performed using reference gene primer amplification. Clones were sequenced by immunoSEQ multiplex PCR, and TCRdb holds only the in-frame ones, with some missing. V and J calls and clone size are copied from that table; D and trimming were computed from the DNA. This sample has approximately 110,000 clones, with 69% found just once. Material: peripheral blood. The receptor's source is a man aged 80 or over with acute or convalescent COVID-19.

The CDR3 protein is CASSDSAGRYGYTF. The CDR3 coding sequence is TGTGCCAGCAGTGACTCCGCAGGGCGGTATGGCTACACCTTC. This chain joins TRBV6-4 and TRBJ1-2, with D maybe TRBD1 (5 bases). The V gene's germline CDR1 is MRHNA and CDR2 SNTAGT. Trimming cost V 0 bases and J 5 bases, with 10 bases left between them. This CDR3 is built from 14 residues.